The present T cell receptor beta chain was sequenced within a study of metastatic and nonmetastatic thyroid tumors. In regard to this clone: Its target is not known.

Source study methods: The study took CDR3 differences across clinicopathological groups and made a distant-metastasis classifier for papillary thyroid cancer from them. TCRdb re-called clones from the PCR reads using MiXCR. Here the V and J calls rest on TCRdb's processing, not on the authors' analysis. In the table there are roughly 40,000 clones, over 15% of which are singletons. This CDR3 is built from 16 residues. The ends were cut back, 0 bases at V and 1 base at J, with 12 bases in the middle. CDR1 is SGHAT, CDR2 FQNNGV, per germline. Until they underwent thyroid surgery, no patient had received any treatment. Study-level findings and limits: The reported finding was significantly higher TCR beta diversity in malignant thyroid tumors relative to benign nodules, in blood and tumor.

The sequence derives from a female donor with papillary thyroid cancer or a benign thyroid nodule (not recorded which). Some clones in this sample may be carry-over from other donors' samples. Sequenced: tumor tissue. The chain carries TRBV11-2 and TRBJ1-1, with D perhaps matching TRBD1 (6 bases). The CDR3 sequence: CASSLDSGATNTEAFF. As DNA, the CDR3 is TGTGCCAGCAGCTTAGACTCAGGGGCCACGAACACTGAAGCTTTCTTT.